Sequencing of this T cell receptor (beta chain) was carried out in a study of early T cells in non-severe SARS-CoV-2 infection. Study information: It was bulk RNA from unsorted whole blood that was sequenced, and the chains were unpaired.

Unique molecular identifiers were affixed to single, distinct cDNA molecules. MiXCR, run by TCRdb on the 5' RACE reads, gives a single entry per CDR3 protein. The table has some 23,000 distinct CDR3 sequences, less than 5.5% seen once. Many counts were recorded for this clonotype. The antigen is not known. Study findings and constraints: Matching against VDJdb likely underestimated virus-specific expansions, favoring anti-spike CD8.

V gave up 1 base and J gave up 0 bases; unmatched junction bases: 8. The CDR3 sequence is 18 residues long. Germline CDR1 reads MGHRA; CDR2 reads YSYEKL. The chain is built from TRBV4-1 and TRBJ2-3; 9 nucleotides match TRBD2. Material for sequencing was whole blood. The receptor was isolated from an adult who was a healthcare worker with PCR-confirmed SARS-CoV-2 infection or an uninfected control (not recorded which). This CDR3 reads CASSQGTSASSSTDTQYF. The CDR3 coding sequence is TGCGCCAGCAGCCAAGGGACTAGCGCCTCTTCTAGCACAGATACGCAGTATTTT.